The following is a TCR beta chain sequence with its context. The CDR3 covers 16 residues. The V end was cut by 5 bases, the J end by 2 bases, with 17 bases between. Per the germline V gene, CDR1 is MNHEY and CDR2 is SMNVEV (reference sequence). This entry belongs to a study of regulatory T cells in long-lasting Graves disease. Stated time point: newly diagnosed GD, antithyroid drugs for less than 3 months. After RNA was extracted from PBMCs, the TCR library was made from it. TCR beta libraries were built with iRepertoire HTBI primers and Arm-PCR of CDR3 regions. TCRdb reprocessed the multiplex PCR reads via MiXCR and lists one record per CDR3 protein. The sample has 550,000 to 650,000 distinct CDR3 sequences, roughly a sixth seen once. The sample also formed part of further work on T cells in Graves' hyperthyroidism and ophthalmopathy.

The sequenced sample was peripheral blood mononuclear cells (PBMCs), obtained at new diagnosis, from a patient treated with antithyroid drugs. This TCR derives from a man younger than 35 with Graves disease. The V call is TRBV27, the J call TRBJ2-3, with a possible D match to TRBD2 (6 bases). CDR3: CASSALVAVDTDTQYF. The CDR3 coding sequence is TGTGCCAGCAGTGCACTAGTAGCGGTGGACACAGATACGCAGTATTTT.